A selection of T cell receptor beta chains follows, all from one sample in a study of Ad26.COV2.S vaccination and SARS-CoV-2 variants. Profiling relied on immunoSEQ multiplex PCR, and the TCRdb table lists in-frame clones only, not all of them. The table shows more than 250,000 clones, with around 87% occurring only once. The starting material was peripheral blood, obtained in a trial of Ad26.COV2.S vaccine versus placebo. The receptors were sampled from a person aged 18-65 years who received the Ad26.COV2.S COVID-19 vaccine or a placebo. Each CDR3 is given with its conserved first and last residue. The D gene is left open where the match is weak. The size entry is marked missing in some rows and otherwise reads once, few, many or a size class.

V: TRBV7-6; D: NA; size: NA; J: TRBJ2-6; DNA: TGTGCCAGCAGCTTAGCGTTCGGTTCCTCTGGGGCCAACGTCCTGACTTTC; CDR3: CASSLAFGSSGANVLTF
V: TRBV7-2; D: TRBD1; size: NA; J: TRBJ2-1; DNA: TGTGCCAGCAGCATGGACAGGGGGTCCTACAATGAGCAGTTCTTC; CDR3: CASSMDRGSYNEQFF
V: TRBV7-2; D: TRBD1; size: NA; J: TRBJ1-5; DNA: TGTGCCAGCAGCTTATTTGGAACAGGGGGCGCAAATCAGCCCCAGCATTTT; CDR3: CASSLFGTGGANQPQHF
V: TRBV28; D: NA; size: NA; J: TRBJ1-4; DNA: TGTGCCAGCAGTTTTGGGGGGACTAATGAAAAACTGTTTTTT; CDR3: CASSFGGTNEKLFF
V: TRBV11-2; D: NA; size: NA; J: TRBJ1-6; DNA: TGTGCCAGCAGCTTAGATCTCCGGGGGGCGAGAGCCCTCCACTTT; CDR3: CASSLDLRGARALHF
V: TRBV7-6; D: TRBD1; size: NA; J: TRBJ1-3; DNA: TGTGCCAGCAGCTTACAGACAGGGGGCTCTGGAAACACCATATATTTT; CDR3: CASSLQTGGSGNTIYF
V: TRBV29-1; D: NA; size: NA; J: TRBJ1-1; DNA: TGCAGCGTTGAGGTAGGGCAGAACACTGAAGCTTTCTTT; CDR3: CSVEVGQNTEAFF
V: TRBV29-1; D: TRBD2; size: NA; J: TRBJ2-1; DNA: TGCAGCGTTGGGGCCCGACTAGCGGCCTACAATGAGCAGTTCTTC; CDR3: CSVGARLAAYNEQFF
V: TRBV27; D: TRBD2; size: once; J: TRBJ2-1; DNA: TGTGCCAGTGGGGAGGGGAGTTACAATGAGCAGTTCTTC; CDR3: CASGEGSYNEQFF
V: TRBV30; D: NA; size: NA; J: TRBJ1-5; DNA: TGTGCCTGGAGTCTAAGACCCACTTCGGGGGATCAGCCCCAGCATTTT; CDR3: CAWSLRPTSGDQPQHF
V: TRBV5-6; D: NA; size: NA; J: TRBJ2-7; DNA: TGTGCCAGCAGCTTGGAGGTTGGCAGGGCCTCCTACGAGCAGTACTTC; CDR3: CASSLEVGRASYEQYF
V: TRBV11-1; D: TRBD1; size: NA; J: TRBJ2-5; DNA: TGTGCCAGCGGAGAAACCGGGACAGGGGGTGTGGAGACCCAGTACTTC; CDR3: CASGETGTGGVETQYF
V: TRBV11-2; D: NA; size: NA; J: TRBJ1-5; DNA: TGTGCCAGCAGCATTTCCCGGGGTGGAGGGCCCCAGCATTTT; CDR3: CASSISRGGGPQHF
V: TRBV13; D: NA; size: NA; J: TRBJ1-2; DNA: TGTGCCAGCAGCTTGATAACAGGAAAGTTAGCTAACTATGGCTACACCTTC; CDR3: CASSLITGKLANYGYTF
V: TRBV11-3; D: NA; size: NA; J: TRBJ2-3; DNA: TGTGCCAGCAGCTTAGGGGGGAATCGCATCACAGATACGCAGTATTTT; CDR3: CASSLGGNRITDTQYF
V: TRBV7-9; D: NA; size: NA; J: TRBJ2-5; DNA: TGTGCCAGCAGCTTAGTTAGCCCTTCACGGGAGACCCAGTACTTC; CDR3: CASSLVSPSRETQYF
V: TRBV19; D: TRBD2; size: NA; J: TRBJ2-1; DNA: TGTGCCAGTAGTCGACCCCCGGGACTAGCGGTCATCAATGAGCAGTTCTTC; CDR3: CASSRPPGLAVINEQFF
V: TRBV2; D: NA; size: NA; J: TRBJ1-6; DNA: TGTGCCAGCCTCACAGGGTTTTCACCCCTCCACTTT; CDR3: CASLTGFSPLHF
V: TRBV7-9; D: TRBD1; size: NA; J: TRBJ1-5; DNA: TGTGCCAGCAGCCTTTTTACAGGGGATCCTCTGCCCCAGCATTTT; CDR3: CASSLFTGDPLPQHF
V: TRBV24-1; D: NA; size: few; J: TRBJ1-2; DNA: TGTGCCACCAGTGATTCTGCAGGGACTGGCTACACCTTC; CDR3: CATSDSAGTGYTF
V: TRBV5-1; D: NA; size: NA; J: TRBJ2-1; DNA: TGCGCCAGCAGCTTGCGAGACGACTACAATGAGCAGTTCTTC; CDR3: CASSLRDDYNEQFF
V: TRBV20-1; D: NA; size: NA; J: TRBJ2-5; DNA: TGCAGTGCGGGGACACAAGAGACCCAGTACTTC; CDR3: CSAGTQETQYF
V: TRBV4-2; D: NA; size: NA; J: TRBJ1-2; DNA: TGTGCCAGCAGCCAAGTCACATCCGGCTATGGCTACACCTTC; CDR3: CASSQVTSGYGYTF
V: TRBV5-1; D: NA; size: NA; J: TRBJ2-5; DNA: TGCGCCAGCAGCTTGGCTGGGGGCGGTCGGGAGACCCAGTACTTC; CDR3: CASSLAGGGRETQYF
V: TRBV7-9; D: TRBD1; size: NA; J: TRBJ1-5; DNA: TGTGCCAGCAGCCCGGAGACAGGGGCCCATCATTTT; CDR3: CASSPETGAHHF
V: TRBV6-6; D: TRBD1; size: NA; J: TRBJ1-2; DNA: TGTGCCAGCAGTTACGGCAGGGGGTCGGACTATGGCTACACCTTC; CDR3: CASSYGRGSDYGYTF
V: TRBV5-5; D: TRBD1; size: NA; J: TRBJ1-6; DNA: TGTGCCAGCAGCTCAATCCCAGGGGGGAATTCACCCCTCCACTTT; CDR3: CASSSIPGGNSPLHF
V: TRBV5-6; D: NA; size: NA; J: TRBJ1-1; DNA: TGTGCCAGCAGCTGGGCGGGGGGTACTGAAGCTTTCTTT; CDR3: CASSWAGGTEAFF
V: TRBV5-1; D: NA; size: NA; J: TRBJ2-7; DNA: TGCGCCAGCAGCTTGAACTCCTACGAGCAGTACTTC; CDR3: CASSLNSYEQYF
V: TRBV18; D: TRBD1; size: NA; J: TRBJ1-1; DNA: TGTGCCAGCTCACTGGGGACAGGGCTGAACACTGAAGCTTTCTTT; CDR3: CASSLGTGLNTEAFF
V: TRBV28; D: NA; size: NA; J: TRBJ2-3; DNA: TGTGCCAGCAGGGGGGCGAACACAGATACGCAGTATTTT; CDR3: CASRGANTDTQYF
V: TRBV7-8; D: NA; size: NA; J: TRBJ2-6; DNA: TGTGCCAGCACCTCGGGCAGGGCGACTGGGGCCAACGTCCTGACTTTC; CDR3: CASTSGRATGANVLTF
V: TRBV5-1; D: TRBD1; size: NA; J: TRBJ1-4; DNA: TGCGCCAGCAGCTTCCTAGGACAGGGAGAAAGTGAAAAACTGTTTTTT; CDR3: CASSFLGQGESEKLFF
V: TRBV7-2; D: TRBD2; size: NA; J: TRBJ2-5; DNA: TGTGCCAGCAGCCCCCGCCGGGGGGGCGTTGAGACCCAGTACTTC; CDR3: CASSPRRGGVETQYF
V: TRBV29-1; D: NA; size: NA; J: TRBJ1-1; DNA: TGCAGCGTTCTCAGCTCTGGGGGGGTTAACACTGAAGCTTTCTTT; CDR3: CSVLSSGGVNTEAFF
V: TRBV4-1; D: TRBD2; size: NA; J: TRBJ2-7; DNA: TGCGCCAGCAGCGAAGACCGGTCGTATGGGGGGGTCTACGAGCAGTACTTC; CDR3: CASSEDRSYGGVYEQYF
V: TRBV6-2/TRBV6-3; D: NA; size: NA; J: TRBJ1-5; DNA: TGTGCCAGCAGCTTCATCGGCAATCAGCCCCAGCATTTT; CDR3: CASSFIGNQPQHF